This section outlines one T cell receptor beta chain sequence together with its context. TCRdb keeps only in-frame clones here, not all; method: immunoSEQ multiplex PCR. The data show about 74,000 clones, approximately 90% seen once. The CDR3 is made up of 14 amino acids. V lost 4 bases and J 6 bases, leaving 13 bases between the germline ends. Germline V gene data show CDR1 as SEHNR and CDR2 as FQNEAQ (reference sequence). The sample is drawn from a study of blood T cell repertoires in COVID-19. Turning to the study itself: Sites in the United States, Italy and Spain provided acute and convalescent COVID-19 samples.

The sample taken for sequencing was peripheral blood. This chain connects TRBV7-9 to TRBJ2-1; weak D call: TRBD2 (5 bases). The sequence was obtained from an older woman with active COVID-19. The CDR3 loop reads CASSSGLIGNEQFF. In nucleotides, the CDR3 is TGTGCCAGCAGCTCCGGACTCATTGGCAATGAGCAGTTCTTC.